One and the same sample provided the 18 T cell receptor beta chains below, sequenced in a study of beta chain features in type 1 diabetes. The study reverse transcribed the entire isolated RNA, so it sequenced expressed TCRB transcripts. TCRdb keeps only in-frame clones here, not all; method: immunoSEQ multiplex PCR. In the table there are hundreds of thousands of clones, around an eighth of which are singletons. The sample taken for sequencing was naive CD4+ T cells from blood. These receptors came from a man aged 18 to 30 in good health.

This clone has a handful of counts. The chain combines TRBV28 with TRBJ1-1, with 7 bases identical to TRBD1. J lost 0 bases, V lost 6 bases, and 10 bases had no gene match. This CDR3 region has 16 residues. The V gene's germline CDR1 is MDHEN and CDR2 SYDVKM. DNA of the CDR3: TGTGCCAGCAGACCCGCCGGGACAGTTTTGAACACTGAAGCTTTCTTT. It encodes CASRPAGTVLNTEAFF.

This clone was seen a few times. CDR3 sequence reads: CASSLRVATNEKLFF. The DNA for the CDR3 is TGTGCCAGCAGTTTGAGGGTAGCGACTAATGAAAAACTGTTTTTT. The chain is built from TRBV27 and TRBJ1-4; no clear D gene. This CDR3 has 15 amino acids. Trimming removed 3 bases from V and 2 bases from J, with 10 bases in between. CDR1 MNHEY and CDR2 SMNVEV come from the germline V gene (reference sequence).

This clone was seen only a few times. The CDR3 sequence: CASSAGTSADTQYF. CDR3 DNA: TGTGCCAGCAGTGCCGGGACTAGCGCAGATACGCAGTATTTT. This chain connects TRBV28 to TRBJ2-3, with TRBD2 matching over 10 bases. Germline trimming cut 5 bases from V and 4 bases from J; bases unmatched to any gene: 3. Germline V CDR1 and CDR2: MDHEN, SYDVKM. The CDR3 is 14 residues long.

The chain recombines TRBV5-1 with TRBJ2-5, with 10 bases lining up with TRBD2. The tail of the sequence fits TRBJ2-7 better, so the J call may be wrong. CDR1 is SGHRS and CDR2 is YFSETQ in the germline V gene. This CDR3 comprises 15 residues. In DNA, the CDR3 is TGCGCCAGCAGGAACGGACTAGCGGATTCCTACGAGCAGTACTTC. As protein: CASRNGLADSYEQYF.

Note on this clone: This same CDR3 is encoded by further DNA sequences in the sample. This chain uses TRBV30 with TRBJ1-2; no clear D gene. Trimming removed 0 bases from V and 4 bases from J, with 6 bases in between. There are 12 residues in the CDR3. From germline, CDR1 is GTSNPN and CDR2 SVGIG (reference sequence). The CDR3 spells CAWSVSGYGYTF. The CDR3 DNA is TGTGCCTGGAGTGTGAGTGGCTATGGCTACACCTTC. The entire variable domain, with the rest obtained from reference TRBV30 and TRBJ1-2, is as follows: SQTIHQWPATLVQPVGSPLSLECTVEGTSNPNLYWYRQAAGRGLQLLFYSVGIGQISSEVPQNLSASRPQDRQFILSSKKLLLSDSGFYLCAWSVSGYGYTFGSGTRLTVV.

This clone occurred a few times. This rearrangement joins TRBV19 to TRBJ1-2; no reliable D call. CDR1 is LNHDA and CDR2 is SQIVND in the germline V gene (reference sequence). The CDR3 loop spans 14 amino acids. Trimming took 8 bases from V and 7 from J, leaving 20 bases between them. CDR3 amino acids: CASGYGVRTGGYTF. The CDR3 bases are TGTGCCAGTGGGTATGGGGTAAGGACTGGTGGCTACACCTTC.

This clone was recorded a few times. The V gene is TRBV5-1, the J gene TRBJ1-2, with 8 bases matching TRBD1. V gave up 4 bases and J gave up 8 bases; unmatched junction bases: 13. The germline V gene has CDR1 SGHRS and CDR2 YFSETQ. The CDR3 runs 15 residues. DNA for the CDR3: TGCGCCAGCAGCGGAGGGACAGGCCTTCGGGAGGGCTACACCTTC. This translates into CASSGGTGLREGYTF.

Details on this clone: Other DNA sequences in the sample encode the same CDR3. The chain combines TRBV7-9 with TRBJ2-3, with D perhaps matching TRBD2 (6 bases). Between the trimmed V and J ends, which lost 3 bases and 6 bases, there was a span of 13 bases. CDR3 length: 14 amino acids. Germline loops: CDR1 SEHNR, CDR2 FQNEAQ (reference sequence). DNA for the CDR3: TGTGCCAGCAGCTTGACGGGAGCGGCTGATACGCAGTATTTT. Translating it yields CASSLTGAADTQYF.

The chain combines TRBV29-1 with TRBJ2-3, with a possible D match to TRBD2 (6 bases). V was shortened by 3 bases and J by 1 base, with 8 bases between the two germline ends. Germline CDR1 reads SQVTM; CDR2 reads ANQGSEA. This CDR3 is built from 13 residues. The CDR3 sequence is CSVDSGGTDTQYF. The CDR3 DNA is TGCAGCGTTGATAGCGGCGGCACAGATACGCAGTATTTT.

This clone was picked up a small number of times. V is TRBV7-9 and J is TRBJ2-7; TRBD1 might be the D (6 bases). V gave up 0 bases and J gave up 6 bases, with 18 bases separating them. There are 16 residues in the CDR3. Germline lookup yields CDR1 SEHNR and CDR2 FQNEAQ (reference sequence). Here the CDR3 reads CASSLAPTGKRGEQYF. The CDR3 region has the DNA TGTGCCAGCAGCTTAGCCCCAACAGGGAAGAGGGGCGAGCAGTACTTC.

This chain uses TRBV5-6 with TRBJ2-3, with TRBD1 matching over 10 bases. Germline V gene sequence: CDR1 SGHDT, CDR2 YYEEEE. Trimming at V came to 3 bases and at J to 0 bases, leaving 4 bases not matched to a gene. CDR3 length: 16 amino acids. The CDR3 sequence is CASSWGTGESTDTQYF. For the CDR3, the DNA is TGTGCCAGCAGCTGGGGGACAGGGGAGAGCACAGATACGCAGTATTTT.

The chain uses TRBV5-1 and TRBJ1-1; the D gene is possibly TRBD1 (5 bases). The length of the CDR3 is 15 residues. Germline lookup yields CDR1 SGHRS and CDR2 YFSETQ. V lost 0 bases to trimming and J lost 1 base, with 10 bases between them. Here the CDR3 DNA reads TGCGCCAGCAGCTTGGGGCAGGGCAGGAACACTGAAGCTTTCTTT. It codes for CASSLGQGRNTEAFF. The full variable domain, rest sourced from reference TRBV5-1 and TRBJ1-1, is KAGVTQTPRYLIKTRGQQVTLSCSPISGHRSVSWYQQTPGQGLQFLFEYFSETQRNKGNFPGRFSGRQFSNSRSEMNVSTLELGDSALYLCASSLGQGRNTEAFFGQGTRLTVV.

This clone was seen more than once but under ten times. This chain uses TRBV30 with TRBJ1-2; D is uncertain. Germline values: CDR1 GTSNPN, CDR2 SVGIG (reference sequence). V shed 6 bases and J shed 4 bases, with 15 bases lying between them. The CDR3 covers 13 residues. CDR3 DNA sequence: TGTGCCTGTTTCACCGTAACTATCTATGGCTACACCTTC. Its translation: CACFTVTIYGYTF.

There are a few counts of this clone. The genes are TRBV7-2 and TRBJ2-1, with D possibly matching TRBD2 (8 bases). The CDR3 is 13 residues long. V was clipped by 5 bases and J by 8 bases, with 13 bases between them. Germline assignment: CDR1 SGHTA and CDR2 FQGNSA. The CDR3 region is CASSPGGGYEQFF. The CDR3 DNA reads TGTGCCAGCAGCCCGGGAGGGGGCTATGAGCAGTTCTTC.

The rearrangement links TRBV5-1 to TRBJ2-3; D is perhaps TRBD1 (5 bases). The V end was cut by 4 bases, the J end by 4 bases, with 19 bases between. The CDR3 contains 16 residues. The germline gives CDR1 SGHRS, CDR2 YFSETQ. The CDR3 nucleotides are TGCGCCAGCAGCCCCCCTGGCAGGGTTAACTCAGATACGCAGTATTTT. Its translation: CASSPPGRVNSDTQYF.

This chain uses TRBV9 with TRBJ2-3; D might be TRBD1 (5 bases). The germline V gene encodes CDR1 SGDLS and CDR2 YYNGEE. The CDR3 is 14 amino acids. Trimming removed 6 bases from V and 2 bases from J, with 13 bases in between. CDR3 residues: CASNADRFTDTQYF. The CDR3 DNA follows: TGTGCCAGCAACGCCGACAGATTCACAGATACGCAGTATTTT.

This clone was counted between two and nine times. V usage is TRBV28 and J usage is TRBJ1-2, with a tentative D call TRBD1 (5 bases). The V and J ends lost 6 bases and 7 bases respectively, with 18 bases between them. The germline CDR1 and CDR2 sequences are MDHEN and SYDVKM. The CDR3 consists of 14 residues. The CDR3 nucleotides read TGTGCCAGCAGGCGAAAAAACTCAGGGTTTGGCTACACCTTC. This translates into CASRRKNSGFGYTF.

This clone was found a few times. The chain couples TRBV5-1 to TRBJ1-5, with a possible D match to TRBD1 (6 bases). V was shortened by 0 bases and J by 9 bases, with 10 bases between the two germline ends. CDR3 length: 13 amino acids. Germline values: CDR1 SGHRS, CDR2 YFSETQ. CDR3 coding DNA: TGCGCCAGCAGCTTGGACAGGGCATCGCCCCAGCATTTT. Translating gives CASSLDRASPQHF.